These 28 T cell receptor beta chains came from one sample sequenced in a study of blood T cell repertoires in COVID-19. Measured with immunoSEQ multiplex PCR; TCRdb has only the in-frame clones, and not every one. The table shows 140,000 or so clones, with about 83% occurring only once. The sequenced sample was peripheral blood. The receptors shown here come from a man aged 25 to 40 with COVID-19, enrolled during active disease.

This chain connects TRBV7-8 to TRBJ2-2, with 9 bases matching TRBD2. Per the germline V gene, CDR1 is SGHVS and CDR2 is FQNEAQ. The CDR3 runs 17 residues. The junction had 8 bases not matched to a gene; V was cut back by 2 bases and J by 4 bases. The CDR3 DNA is TGTGCCAGCAGCTTATTAGCGGGAGAAGTCGGCACCGGGGAGCTGTTTTTT. Translation: CASSLLAGEVGTGELFF.

The chain has TRBV7-8 and TRBJ1-6; weak D call: TRBD1 (6 bases). This CDR3 has 14 residues. Trimming removed 3 bases from V and 7 bases from J, with 10 bases in between. Germline CDR1 is SGHVS and CDR2 is FQNEAQ. The CDR3 here is CASSFQGKNSPLHF. DNA for the CDR3: TGTGCCAGCAGCTTTCAGGGGAAGAATTCACCCCTCCACTTT.

V is TRBV19 and J is TRBJ2-7, with D perhaps matching TRBD1 (6 bases). The V and J ends lost 5 bases and 5 bases respectively, with 16 bases between them. Per germline, CDR1 LNHDA and CDR2 SQIVND (reference sequence). The CDR3 totals 14 residues. This CDR3 is CASSPGQSLDEQYF. The CDR3 DNA is TGTGCCAGTAGTCCCGGACAGTCGTTGGACGAGCAGTACTTC.

The chain employs TRBV3-1 (or the pseudogene TRBV3-2) and TRBJ2-7; the D gene is possibly TRBD2 (6 bases). The length of the CDR3 is 15 residues. CDR1 is LGHDT and CDR2 is YNNKEL in the germline V gene (reference sequence). Trimming left V 4 bases short and J 4 bases short, with 17 bases between. CDR3 protein: CASSPLVAGRYEQYF. Written as DNA, the CDR3 is TGTGCCAGCAGCCCCTTGGTGGCGGGACGGTACGAGCAGTACTTC.

The chain links TRBV5-4 to TRBJ2-1, with 12 bases identical to TRBD2. The germline gives CDR1 SGHNT, CDR2 YYREEE (reference sequence). The CDR3 sequence is 16 residues long. J was trimmed by 7 bases and V by 0 bases; bases with no gene match: 5. The CDR3 loop reads CASSLGGTSGLNEQFF. CDR3 nucleotide sequence: TGTGCCAGCAGCTTGGGTGGGACTAGCGGGCTGAATGAGCAGTTCTTC.

This chain joins TRBV4-2 and TRBJ2-2, with 8 bases aligning to TRBD1. Trimming removed 3 bases from V and 6 bases from J; junction bases left unmatched: 9. From germline, CDR1 is LGHNA and CDR2 YNFKEQ. CDR3 length: 16 residues. The CDR3: CASSHPGGSSPGELFF. The CDR3 DNA is TGTGCCAGCAGCCATCCAGGGGGCAGTTCTCCCGGGGAGCTGTTTTTT.

The chain couples TRBV15 to TRBJ2-2, with 8 bases aligning to TRBD1. Trimming cost V 3 bases and J 6 bases; bases outside gene matches: 9. This CDR3 is 16 amino acids long. The V gene's germline CDR1 is LNHNV and CDR2 YYDKDF (reference sequence). The CDR3 DNA sequence: TGTGCCACCAGCAGTCTAGGGGGACAGGTGGCCGGGGAGCTGTTTTTT. The encoded protein is CATSSLGGQVAGELFF.

V usage is TRBV28 and J usage is TRBJ2-7; TRBD2 matches at 10 bases. CDR3 size: 15 residues. The V and J ends lost 5 bases and 2 bases, in that order; junction bases with no gene match: 6. Germline CDR1 MDHEN, CDR2 SYDVKM. CDR3 amino acids: CASSPRLAGTYEQYF. Here the CDR3 DNA reads TGTGCCAGCAGTCCTCGACTAGCGGGTACCTACGAGCAGTACTTC.

The chain links TRBV14 to TRBJ1-1; perhaps TRBD1 as D (6 bases). Trimming cost V 8 bases and J 8 bases, with 6 bases left between them. Germline V gene sequence: CDR1 SGHDN, CDR2 FVKESK. CDR3 size: 9 residues. CDR3 DNA sequence: TGTGCCAGCGGGACAGAAGCTTTCTTT. Translating it yields CASGTEAFF.

The chain combines TRBV5-6 with TRBJ1-5; D possibly corresponds to TRBD1 (5 bases). Germline CDR1 reads SGHDT; CDR2 reads YYEEEE. Trimming left V 4 bases short and J 2 bases short, with 13 bases between. The CDR3 consists of 15 residues. CDR3 in amino acids: CASSPRGTGNQPQHF. The CDR3 nucleotides read TGTGCCAGCAGCCCTCGGGGGACCGGCAATCAGCCCCAGCATTTT.

The rearrangement uses TRBV29-1 and TRBJ2-5, with TRBD1 matching over 7 bases. The length of the CDR3 is 15 residues. The V gene's germline CDR1 is SQVTM and CDR2 ANQGSEA. The trim removed 4 bases at V and 5 bases at J, leaving 13 bases unmatched. The CDR3 protein is CSVGGRQGVRETQYF. CDR3 in DNA: TGCAGCGTTGGGGGGCGGCAGGGGGTGAGGGAGACCCAGTACTTC. Using reference TRBV29-1 and TRBJ2-5 for the parts outside the CDR3, the full variable domain is SAVISQKPSRDICQRGTSLTIQCQVDSQVTMMFWYRQQPGQSLTLIATANQGSEATYESGFVIDKFPISRPNLTFSTLTVSNMSPEDSSIYLCSVGGRQGVRETQYFGPGTRLLVL.

This clone was detected only a few times. The chain combines TRBV7-9 with TRBJ2-2; the match to TRBD2 covers 8 bases. CDR3 size: 16 residues. Germline assignment: CDR1 SEHNR and CDR2 FQNEAQ (reference sequence). V lost 5 bases, J lost 6 bases, and 11 bases stayed unmatched. CDR3: CASSVPGAGGAGELFF. The CDR3 region has the DNA TGTGCCAGCAGCGTACCAGGGGCGGGAGGCGCCGGGGAGCTGTTTTTT.

This clone was observed a single time. The rearrangement uses TRBV19 and TRBJ2-7, with 8 bases fitting TRBD1. The CDR3 loop spans 16 amino acids. Per germline, CDR1 LNHDA and CDR2 SQIVND (reference sequence). J was trimmed by 0 bases and V by 0 bases; bases with no gene match: 4. Written as DNA, the CDR3 is TGTGCCAGTAGTATAGATTGGACAGGGAGCTCCTACGAGCAGTACTTC. Protein sequence: CASSIDWTGSSYEQYF. Full variable domain (missing parts from reference TRBV19 and TRBJ2-7): DGGITQSPKYLFRKEGQNVTLSCEQNLNHDAMYWYRQDPGQGLRLIYYSQIVNDFQKGDIAEGYSVSREKKESFPLTVTSAQKNPTAFYLCASSIDWTGSSYEQYFGPGTRLTVT.

This rearrangement joins TRBV18 to TRBJ1-5; TRBD1 is a possible D gene (5 bases). The length of the CDR3 is 14 residues. With 2 bases removed from V and 6 bases from J, the gap between germline ends came to 11 bases. The germline gives CDR1 KGHSH, CDR2 LQKENI. The CDR3 sequence is CASSPGARGQPQHF. The CDR3, as DNA: TGTGCCAGCTCACCAGGGGCGCGCGGTCAGCCCCAGCATTTT.

The chain recombines TRBV7-3 with TRBJ1-1, with D perhaps matching TRBD1 (6 bases). Germline V gives CDR1 SGHTA, CDR2 FQGTGA. The V end lost 5 bases, the J end lost 8 bases, and 18 bases lay between the germline ends. The CDR3 is 14 residues long. The CDR3 here is CASSAKQGRTEAFF. The CDR3, as DNA: TGTGCCAGCAGCGCCAAACAGGGCCGCACAGAAGCTTTCTTT.

The rearrangement uses TRBV28 and TRBJ1-2; 7 nucleotides align to TRBD1. CDR3 length: 18 amino acids. The trim removed 5 bases at V and 3 bases at J, leaving 18 bases unmatched. Germline V gene sequence: CDR1 MDHEN, CDR2 SYDVKM. The chain's CDR3 is CASSPSTRGRIIHYGYTF. The CDR3, as DNA: TGTGCCAGCAGTCCCTCTACGAGGGGGCGCATTATCCACTATGGCTACACCTTC.

This clone was seen a single time. The chain employs TRBV5-1 and TRBJ2-2, with 7 positions matching TRBD2. The germline V gene encodes CDR1 SGHRS and CDR2 YFSETQ. J lost 4 bases, V lost 0 bases, and 6 bases had no gene match. This CDR3 comprises 16 residues. The CDR3 bases are TGCGCCAGCAGCTTGGGGGAGGGAGCCCTCACCGGGGAGCTGTTTTTT. Encoded protein: CASSLGEGALTGELFF.

This clone appeared once. The J gene is TRBJ1-2, the V gene TRBV5-1; 7 bases align to TRBD1. The germline V gene has CDR1 SGHRS and CDR2 YFSETQ. V shed 4 bases and J 4 bases; nucleotides not matched to a gene: 10. CDR3 length: 15 residues. CDR3 in amino acids: CASSPILGGSYGYTF. As DNA, the CDR3 is TGCGCCAGCAGCCCGATACTAGGGGGCAGCTATGGCTACACCTTC.

The rearrangement links TRBV30 to TRBJ1-5, with a possible D match to TRBD1 (5 bases). The CDR3 length is 13 residues. The germline gives CDR1 GTSNPN, CDR2 SVGIG (reference sequence). The germline V and J ends were trimmed by 5 bases and 4 bases, with 12 bases remaining between them. CDR3: CAWGMGQNQPQHF. The CDR3 DNA reads as TGTGCCTGGGGAATGGGGCAGAATCAGCCCCAGCATTTT.

The chain employs TRBV5-6 and TRBJ2-5; 9 nucleotides agree with TRBD2. CDR1 SGHDT and CDR2 YYEEEE come from the germline V gene. This CDR3 is built from 18 residues. The V segment lost 0 bases and the J segment 5 bases; nucleotides outside the gene matches: 14. The CDR3 loop reads CASSLASGVLAGRETQYF. In DNA form, the CDR3 reads TGTGCCAGCAGCTTGGCCAGCGGGGTCCTAGCGGGAAGGGAGACCCAGTACTTC.

The rearrangement joins TRBV18 to TRBJ2-7; TRBD1 might be the D (5 bases). Trimming cost V 3 bases and J 5 bases, with 14 bases left between them. The CDR3 consists of 14 residues. Germline V gives CDR1 KGHSH, CDR2 LQKENI. The CDR3 coding sequence is TGTGCCAGCTCACCCAACCAGGGCGTCCACGAGCAGTACTTC. Translation gives CASSPNQGVHEQYF.

The genes are TRBV30 and TRBJ2-2; 7 nucleotides align to TRBD2. CDR1 and CDR2 (germline): GTSNPN, SVGIG (reference sequence). This CDR3 contains 13 residues. Germline trimming cut 4 bases from V and 1 base from J; bases unmatched to any gene: 0. CDR3 loop: CAWTSGNTGELFF. CDR3 coding DNA: TGTGCCTGGACTAGCGGGAACACCGGGGAGCTGTTTTTT.

This chain joins TRBV28 and TRBJ1-3, with 8 bases aligning to TRBD1. The CDR3 is 14 amino acids. Germline-derived CDR1 and CDR2 are MDHEN and SYDVKM. V trimming: 6 bases; J trimming: 9 bases; junction bases outside the gene matches: 10. The DNA of the CDR3 is TGTGCCAGCAGCCTCGGACAGGGATTAGGCACCATATATTTT. Translated, it gives CASSLGQGLGTIYF.

V is TRBV27 and J is TRBJ2-2; 10 bases are a match to TRBD1. The CDR3 is made up of 16 amino acids. V gave up 3 bases and J gave up 5 bases; unmatched junction bases: 6. Germline values: CDR1 MNHEY, CDR2 SMNVEV (reference sequence). The CDR3 DNA reads as TGTGCCAGCAGTTTGCGGACAGGGGGAGGTACCGGGGAGCTGTTTTTT. Its translation: CASSLRTGGGTGELFF.

The CDR3 protein is CASSYGSADGYTF. The CDR3 DNA reads TGTGCCAGCAGTTACGGGTCAGCGGATGGCTACACCTTC. The chain carries TRBV6-5 and TRBJ1-2; no clear D gene. The germline V gene encodes CDR1 MNHEY and CDR2 SVGAGI. The V end lost 2 bases, the J end lost 6 bases, and 10 bases lay between the germline ends. The CDR3 totals 13 residues.

The chain joins TRBV9 to TRBJ2-2; 7 bases line up with TRBD2. V was pared by 3 bases and J by 5 bases, with 1 base of the junction left unmatched. The CDR3 spans 13 residues. From germline, CDR1 is SGDLS and CDR2 YYNGEE. The CDR3 bases are TGTGCCAGCAGCGCGGGGGGTACCGGGGAGCTGTTTTTT. Protein product: CASSAGGTGELFF.

J is TRBJ2-7 and V is TRBV19; D is unclear. Germline CDR1 and CDR2: LNHDA and SQIVND (reference sequence). The CDR3 spans 13 residues. With 4 bases removed from V and 3 bases from J, the gap between germline ends came to 10 bases. CDR3 bases: TGTGCCAGTAGTACCTCAGTTTTCTACGAGCAGTACTTC. It is translated as CASSTSVFYEQYF.

This clone was detected only once. The rearrangement links TRBV19 to TRBJ1-2; 9 positions agree with TRBD1. The CDR3 is 15 residues long. V trimming: 5 bases; J trimming: 7 bases; junction bases outside the gene matches: 11. CDR1 LNHDA and CDR2 SQIVND come from the germline V gene (reference sequence). CDR3 sequence (DNA): TGTGCCAGTAGTCCCCGGGACAGGGTCTGGGCTGGCTACACCTTC. Encoded protein: CASSPRDRVWAGYTF.